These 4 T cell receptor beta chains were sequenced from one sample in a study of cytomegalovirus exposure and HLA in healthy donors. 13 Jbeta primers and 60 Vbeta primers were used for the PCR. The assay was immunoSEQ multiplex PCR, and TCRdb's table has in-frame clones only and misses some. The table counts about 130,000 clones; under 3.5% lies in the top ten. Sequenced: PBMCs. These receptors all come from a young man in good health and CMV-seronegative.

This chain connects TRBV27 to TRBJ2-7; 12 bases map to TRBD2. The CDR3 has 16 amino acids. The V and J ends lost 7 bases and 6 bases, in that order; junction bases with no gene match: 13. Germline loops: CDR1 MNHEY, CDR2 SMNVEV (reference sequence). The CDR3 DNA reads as TGTGCCAGCACCGGGCTAGCGGGAGGGGGCAGGGGCGAGCAGTACTTC. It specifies CASTGLAGGGRGEQYF.

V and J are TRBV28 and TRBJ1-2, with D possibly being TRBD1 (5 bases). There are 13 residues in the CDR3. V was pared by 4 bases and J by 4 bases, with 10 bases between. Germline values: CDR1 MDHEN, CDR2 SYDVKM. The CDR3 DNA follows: TGTGCCAGCAGTTCGGACATTACCTATGGCTACACCTTC. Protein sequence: CASSSDITYGYTF.

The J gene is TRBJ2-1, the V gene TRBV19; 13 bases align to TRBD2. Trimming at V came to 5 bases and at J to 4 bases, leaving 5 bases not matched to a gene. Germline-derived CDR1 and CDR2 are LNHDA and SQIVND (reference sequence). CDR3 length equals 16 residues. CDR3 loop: CASSLTTSGRYNEQFF. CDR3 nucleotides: TGTGCCAGTAGTTTAACGACTAGCGGGAGGTACAATGAGCAGTTCTTC.

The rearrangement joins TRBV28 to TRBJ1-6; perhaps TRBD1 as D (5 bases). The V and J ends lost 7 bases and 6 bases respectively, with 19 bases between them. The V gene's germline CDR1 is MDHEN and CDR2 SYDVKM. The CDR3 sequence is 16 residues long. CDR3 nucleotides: TGTGCCAGCACTCCGCGGGGGTCCCCCTCTAATTCACCCCTCCACTTT. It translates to CASTPRGSPSNSPLHF.